The 29 T cell receptor beta chains listed next were all sequenced from one sample in a study of blood T cell repertoires in COVID-19. Clones were sequenced by immunoSEQ multiplex PCR, and TCRdb holds only the in-frame ones, with some missing. This sample yields roughly 250,000 clones, of which approximately 85% are seen a single time; approximately 2% belongs to the top ten. The material sequenced was PBMCs or T cells enriched from blood (not recorded which). The source is a woman in her fifties or sixties who had recovered from COVID-19.

The V gene is TRBV19, the J gene TRBJ2-1, with 8 bases matching TRBD2. Per germline, CDR1 LNHDA and CDR2 SQIVND (reference sequence). V was pared by 1 base and J by 3 bases, with 2 bases of the junction left unmatched. There are 15 residues in the CDR3. CDR3 in amino acids: CASSIAGGVYNEQFF. As DNA, the CDR3 is TGTGCCAGTAGTATAGCGGGAGGGGTCTACAATGAGCAGTTCTTC.

The CDR3 nucleotides are TGTGCCAGCAGCTTAGGGCTAGCGGGCCAAGAGACCCAGTACTTC. Translated, it gives CASSLGLAGQETQYF. The V call is TRBV7-3, the J call TRBJ2-5; 8 bases are a match to TRBD2. The V and J ends lost 2 bases and 1 base, in that order; junction bases with no gene match: 3. The CDR3 runs to 15 residues. The germline V gene encodes CDR1 SGHTA and CDR2 FQGTGA.

The chain carries TRBV2 and TRBJ1-2; D call uncertain. Germline CDR1 SNHLY, CDR2 FYNNEI. The CDR3 totals 13 residues. V was shortened by 1 base and J by 4 bases, with 7 bases between the two germline ends. The CDR3 protein is CASSEGSGYGYTF. The CDR3 DNA reads as TGTGCCAGCAGTGAAGGCAGTGGCTATGGCTACACCTTC.

The V gene is TRBV27, the J gene TRBJ2-7; TRBD2 matches at 10 bases. This CDR3 has 16 residues. V shed 4 bases and J 9 bases; nucleotides not matched to a gene: 15. The germline V gene encodes CDR1 MNHEY and CDR2 SMNVEV (reference sequence). The CDR3 loop is CASSSPLTSGLGVQYF. The CDR3 DNA follows: TGTGCCAGCAGTTCCCCACTGACTAGCGGGTTGGGTGTGCAGTACTTC.

The rearrangement joins TRBV11-2 to TRBJ2-1, with 9 bases that match TRBD2. The CDR3 sequence is 16 residues long. Germline V CDR1 and CDR2: SGHAT, FQNNGV. After removal of 3 bases from V and 0 bases from J, the junction contained 3 bases not matched to a gene. The CDR3 nucleotides read TGTGCCAGCAGCTTCCATAGCGGGAGCTCCTACAATGAGCAGTTCTTC. Protein: CASSFHSGSSYNEQFF.

This sequence joins TRBV19 and TRBJ2-7; D may be TRBD1 (5 bases). This CDR3 is built from 15 residues. V lost 4 bases and J lost 5, with 18 bases in between. Per germline, CDR1 LNHDA and CDR2 SQIVND (reference sequence). The CDR3 DNA is TGTGCCAGTAGTACCCAGGACACCCAACACAACGAGCAGTACTTC. This gives the protein CASSTQDTQHNEQYF.

This clone occurred a few times. The chain couples TRBV9 to TRBJ2-1; 14 positions match TRBD2. V lost 3 bases, J lost 7 bases, and 6 bases stayed unmatched. CDR3 length: 16 residues. CDR1 and CDR2 (germline): SGDLS, YYNGEE. The CDR3 DNA reads TGTGCCAGCAGCGCGCGACTAGCGGGAGGGTATAATGAGCAGTTCTTC. Protein sequence: CASSARLAGGYNEQFF.

The chain joins TRBV21-1 to TRBJ2-3; TRBD2 is taken as the D call from the table, unchecked against the DNA. TRBV21-1 is a recognized pseudogene. There are 14 residues in the CDR3. The chain's CDR3 is CASKLSFPGDTQYF. CDR3 sequence (DNA): TGTGCCAGCAAACTCAGTTTCCCGGGAGATACGCAGTATTTT.

This rearrangement joins TRBV20-1 to TRBJ1-5; tentatively, D is TRBD1 (5 bases). CDR3 size: 15 residues. V shed 3 bases and J shed 5 bases, with 17 bases lying between them. Germline CDR1 is DFQATT and CDR2 is SNEGSKA (reference sequence). CDR3 sequence: CSASAGGQTDQPQHF. The CDR3 DNA reads as TGCAGTGCTAGTGCCGGCGGACAAACAGATCAGCCCCAGCATTTT.

The rearrangement uses TRBV18 and TRBJ1-1; 8 bases agree with TRBD1. CDR1 is KGHSH, CDR2 LQKENI, per germline. With 3 bases clipped from V and 3 bases from J, the junction kept 12 bases outside the gene matches. The CDR3 is 17 residues long. The CDR3 coding sequence is TGTGCCAGCTCACCGACAAGCGCAGGGGGCGCGTACACTGAAGCTTTCTTT. Translating gives CASSPTSAGGAYTEAFF.

The chain employs TRBV18 and TRBJ1-2; 7 bases line up with TRBD1. Trimming took 5 bases from V and 0 from J; bases not matched to a gene: 6. This CDR3 is built from 15 residues. CDR1 is KGHSH, CDR2 LQKENI, per germline. CDR3 in amino acids: CASSWDSQANYGYTF. As DNA, the CDR3 is TGTGCCAGCTCATGGGACAGCCAAGCTAACTATGGCTACACCTTC. The variable domain in full, completed from reference TRBV18 and TRBJ1-2, reads NAGVMQNPRHLVRRRGQEARLRCSPMKGHSHVYWYRQLPEEGLKFMVYLQKENIIDESGMPKERFSAEFPKEGPSILRIQQVVRGDSAAYFCASSWDSQANYGYTFGSGTRLTVV.

The V gene is TRBV5-1, the J gene TRBJ1-1; the D is unclear. Germline loops: CDR1 SGHRS, CDR2 YFSETQ. The V and J ends lost 1 base and 1 base respectively, with 5 bases between them. The CDR3 runs to 13 residues. DNA of the CDR3: TGCGCCAGCAGCTTGTCGCGGAACACTGAAGCTTTCTTT. It yields the protein CASSLSRNTEAFF.

The V gene is TRBV10-3, the J gene TRBJ2-7; 9 nucleotides agree with TRBD2. Germline CDR1 and CDR2: ENHRY and SYGVKD. The V and J ends lost 6 bases and 3 bases, in that order; junction bases with no gene match: 6. The CDR3 loop spans 14 amino acids. The CDR3 DNA follows: TGTGCCATCAGCCCGGGACTAGCAGGCTACGAGCAGTACTTC. It translates to CAISPGLAGYEQYF.

The genes are TRBV6-5 and TRBJ1-1; D ambiguous. Germline values: CDR1 MNHEY, CDR2 SVGAGI. Trimming removed 0 bases at V and 0 bases at J, with 8 bases between. CDR3 size: 15 residues. Here the CDR3 DNA reads TGTGCCAGCAGTTACTCGGGCACTTTGAACACTGAAGCTTTCTTT. It yields the protein CASSYSGTLNTEAFF.

This clone was picked up one time. The chain links TRBV30 to TRBJ1-4, with TRBD1 identical over 7 bases. The CDR3 has 15 amino acids. Germline assignment: CDR1 GTSNPN and CDR2 SVGIG (reference sequence). The junction had 6 bases not matched to a gene; V was cut back by 1 base and J by 4 bases. The CDR3 bases are TGTGCCTGGAGTGCCCGGGACAGCTATAATGAAAAACTGTTTTTT. It encodes CAWSARDSYNEKLFF.

This rearrangement joins TRBV19 to TRBJ2-1, with 7 bases fitting TRBD1. V shed 6 bases, J shed 6 bases, and the junction held 14 bases outside the gene matches. From germline, CDR1 is LNHDA and CDR2 SQIVND (reference sequence). The CDR3 covers 16 residues. The CDR3 loop is CASRPIGQGDGNEQFF. CDR3 bases: TGTGCCAGTAGGCCAATCGGGCAGGGGGATGGCAATGAGCAGTTCTTC.

This chain connects TRBV18 to TRBJ2-1, with D tentatively TRBD2 (6 bases). Trimming took 3 bases from V and 1 from J, leaving 13 bases between them. CDR1 is KGHSH, CDR2 LQKENI, per germline. This CDR3 comprises 16 residues. This chain's CDR3 is CASSPLRRESYNEQFF. The DNA of the CDR3 is TGTGCCAGCTCACCGTTACGGAGGGAATCCTACAATGAGCAGTTCTTC.

This clone showed up just once. The J gene is TRBJ1-2, the V gene TRBV28; D gene uncertain. V was pared by 3 bases and J by 5 bases, with 16 bases between. From germline, CDR1 is MDHEN and CDR2 SYDVKM. There are 15 residues in the CDR3. The CDR3 bases are TGTGCCAGCAGTTTTCGGGATGTCAGACCTTATGGCTACACCTTC. This codes for CASSFRDVRPYGYTF.

J is TRBJ1-2 and V is TRBV7-3; D uncertain. Looked up from germline, CDR1 is SGHTA and CDR2 is FQGTGA. V lost 4 bases, J lost 3 bases, and 12 bases lay in between. The CDR3 is 14 residues long. This CDR3 is CASSSSAGDYGYTF. The CDR3 nucleotides read TGTGCCAGCAGCTCGTCGGCCGGGGACTATGGCTACACCTTC.

CDR3 amino acids: CATSSSQEGQPQHF. The CDR3, as DNA: TGTGCCACCAGCTCTTCGCAGGAGGGGCAGCCCCAGCATTTT. This rearrangement joins TRBV15 to TRBJ1-5, with D possibly being TRBD1 (5 bases). V was cut by 5 bases and J by 7 bases, with 15 bases left in between. Germline-derived CDR1 and CDR2 are LNHNV and YYDKDF (reference sequence). This CDR3 region has 14 residues.

The chain employs TRBV6-1 and TRBJ2-7, with TRBD2 as a possible D gene (6 bases). V gave up 0 bases and J gave up 3 bases, with 27 bases separating them. This CDR3 spans 20 amino acids. Germline CDR1 reads MNHNS; CDR2 reads SASEGT. For the CDR3, the DNA is TGTGCCAGCAGTGAAGCGGGTGCGGGGTTTAGCCGGGCGATCTTCTACGAGCAGTACTTC. It codes for CASSEAGAGFSRAIFYEQYF.

The chain links TRBV5-1 to TRBJ2-2; the match to TRBD1 covers 9 bases. The length of the CDR3 is 16 residues. In germline, CDR1 is SGHRS, CDR2 YFSETQ. V was clipped by 7 bases and J by 4 bases; unmatched bases: 11. The CDR3 loop is CASERGGTGSTGELFF. The CDR3 coding sequence is TGCGCCAGCGAACGAGGAGGGACAGGGAGCACCGGGGAGCTGTTTTTT. The whole variable domain, filled in from reference TRBV5-1 and TRBJ2-2, reads KAGVTQTPRYLIKTRGQQVTLSCSPISGHRSVSWYQQTPGQGLQFLFEYFSETQRNKGNFPGRFSGRQFSNSRSEMNVSTLELGDSALYLCASERGGTGSTGELFFGEGSRLTVL.

The table lists this clone with a count of one. This sequence joins TRBV6-5 and TRBJ2-7, with TRBD2 matching over 10 bases. Germline values: CDR1 MNHEY, CDR2 SVGAGI. After removal of 0 bases from V and 3 bases from J, the junction contained 5 bases not matched to a gene. The CDR3 is 16 amino acids. DNA of the CDR3: TGTGCCAGCAGTTACTCCCCGACTAGCGGGTACTACGAGCAGTACTTC. Protein: CASSYSPTSGYYEQYF.

The genes are TRBV12-3 or TRBV12-4 and TRBJ2-1; D remains ambiguous. Trimming removed 1 base at V and 6 bases at J, with 7 bases between. The CDR3 totals 13 residues. The CDR3: CASSLERSNEQFF. In DNA form, the CDR3 reads TGTGCCAGCAGTTTAGAGAGGTCCAATGAGCAGTTCTTC.

The chain uses TRBV18 and TRBJ2-7; 10 nucleotides agree with TRBD2. Trimming cost V 2 bases and J 2 bases; bases outside gene matches: 3. There are 15 residues in the CDR3. Per germline, CDR1 KGHSH and CDR2 LQKENI. Here the CDR3 DNA reads TGTGCCAGCTCACCAGTAGCGGGAGGAGCCTACGAGCAGTACTTC. Protein: CASSPVAGGAYEQYF.

The V gene is TRBV6-5, the J gene TRBJ2-5, with D possibly TRBD2 on 5 matching bases. The length of the CDR3 is 16 residues. From germline, CDR1 is MNHEY and CDR2 SVGAGI. V lost 1 base and J 2 bases, leaving 14 bases between the germline ends. The CDR3 region is CASSYLRESVQETQYF. CDR3 coding DNA: TGTGCCAGCAGTTACTTGAGGGAATCGGTGCAAGAGACCCAGTACTTC.

This chain joins TRBV28 and TRBJ1-6, with 7 bases matching TRBD1. Germline V gives CDR1 MDHEN, CDR2 SYDVKM. After removal of 1 base from V and 5 bases from J, the junction contained 2 bases not matched to a gene. There are 15 residues in the CDR3. The CDR3 DNA is TGTGCCAGCAGTTTATCCGGGACAGATAATTCACCCCTCCACTTT. It codes for CASSLSGTDNSPLHF.

V is TRBV5-1 and J is TRBJ1-3; D not resolved. Germline CDR1 reads SGHRS; CDR2 reads YFSETQ. V shed 4 bases and J shed 0 bases, with 8 bases lying between them. The CDR3 loop spans 14 amino acids. The CDR3 bases are TGCGCCAGCAGCCCGGGAGTCTCTGGAAACACCATATATTTT. It is translated as CASSPGVSGNTIYF.

The chain combines TRBV9 with TRBJ1-1, with TRBD1 matching over 8 bases. Trimming cost V 0 bases and J 5 bases; bases outside gene matches: 3. CDR3 length: 14 amino acids. The V gene's germline CDR1 is SGDLS and CDR2 YYNGEE. The CDR3 bases are TGTGCCAGCAGCGTAGGCAGGGGGCCAACTGAAGCTTTCTTT. It is translated as CASSVGRGPTEAFF.